Following are 18 T cell receptor beta chains from one sample sequenced in a study of shared T cell receptors in the human thymus. Produced via immunoSEQ multiplex PCR; TCRdb's table is partial and in-frame only. The data show about 380,000 clones, with more than 85% seen just once and 0.015% to 0.02% held by the top ten. Sequencing was carried out using thymocytes. The receptors come from a human donor.

The V and J genes are TRBV5-8 and TRBJ2-2; possibly TRBD1 for D (5 bases). V lost 3 bases, J lost 5 bases, and 11 bases lay in between. CDR1 is SGHTS and CDR2 is YDEGEE in the germline V gene. The CDR3 totals 14 residues. CDR3: CASSSPDSTGELFF. CDR3 DNA sequence: TGTGCCAGCAGCTCCCCCGACAGTACCGGGGAGCTGTTTTTT.

The chain recombines TRBV7-9 with TRBJ1-1; D unclear. CDR1 and CDR2 (germline): SEHNR, FQNEAQ (reference sequence). This CDR3 spans 13 amino acids. V lost 3 bases to trimming and J lost 4 bases, with 9 bases between them. As DNA, the CDR3 is TGTGCCAGCAGCTTGATGGGGTCCACTGAAGCTTTCTTT. Translating gives CASSLMGSTEAFF.

The rearrangement uses TRBV28 and TRBJ2-5; tentatively, D is TRBD1 (5 bases). V lost 3 bases and J 1 base, leaving 18 bases between the germline ends. The length of the CDR3 is 17 residues. Germline CDR1 MDHEN, CDR2 SYDVKM. CDR3 residues: CASSFGTGGSGQETQYF. For the CDR3, the DNA is TGTGCCAGCAGTTTCGGTACAGGTGGATCGGGCCAAGAGACCCAGTACTTC.

The gene calls are TRBV25-1 and TRBJ1-1, with D unclear. The CDR3 has 14 residues. Trimming took 1 base from V and 3 from J, leaving 9 bases between them. Germline V gene data show CDR1 as MGHDK and CDR2 as SYGVNS. The CDR3 reads CASSESDWHTEAFF. The CDR3 coding sequence is TGTGCCAGCAGTGAATCCGACTGGCACACTGAAGCTTTCTTT.

The chain joins TRBV30 to TRBJ2-2; tentatively, D is TRBD1 (5 bases). CDR1 is GTSNPN and CDR2 is SVGIG in the germline V gene (reference sequence). The V and J ends lost 0 bases and 3 bases respectively, with 5 bases between them. The CDR3 extends over 13 amino acids. Written as DNA, the CDR3 is TGTGCCTGGAGTGTACAGGACACCGGGGAGCTGTTTTTT. Encoded protein: CAWSVQDTGELFF.

The chain carries TRBV6-1 and TRBJ2-7, with 12 bases aligning to TRBD2. V trimming: 2 bases; J trimming: 3 bases; junction bases outside the gene matches: 8. The CDR3 is 17 amino acids. CDR1 is MNHNS, CDR2 SASEGT, per germline. The CDR3 nucleotides are TGTGCCAGCAGTGAATCCCTCCGGACTAGCGGGAACTACGAGCAGTACTTC. Translating it yields CASSESLRTSGNYEQYF.

The V call is TRBV20-1, the J call TRBJ1-2, with no clear D. The V gene's germline CDR1 is DFQATT and CDR2 SNEGSKA (reference sequence). The CDR3 has 9 amino acids. The V end lost 5 bases, the J end lost 6 bases, and 4 bases lay between the germline ends. The CDR3 protein is CSAWDGYTF. CDR3 sequence (DNA): TGCAGTGCTTGGGATGGCTACACCTTC.

CDR3 coding DNA: TGTGCCAGCAGTTTGGGGGGAGAGCCCTACAATGAGCAGTTCTTC. This encodes CASSLGGEPYNEQFF. This rearrangement joins TRBV28 to TRBJ2-1, with a tentative D call TRBD2 (6 bases). CDR1 is MDHEN, CDR2 SYDVKM, per germline. V lost 3 bases to trimming and J lost 2 bases, with 11 bases between them. This CDR3 has 15 residues.

Comment on this clone: One end of the junction is discordant with germline, which a read error may explain. The chain recombines TRBV4-2 with TRBJ1-5, with D possibly TRBD1 on 5 matching bases. The germline gives CDR1 LGHNA, CDR2 YNFKEQ. This CDR3 spans 14 amino acids. CDR3 residues: CASSQDGGDQSQHF. CDR3 coding DNA: TGTGCCAGCAGCCAAGATGGGGGGGATCAGTCCCAGCATTTT.

This clone has just one count. The genes are TRBV5-1 and TRBJ2-7; D unclear. Germline V gene data show CDR1 as SGHRS and CDR2 as YFSETQ. V was cut by 0 bases and J by 0 bases, with 16 bases left in between. The CDR3 contains 17 residues. The CDR3 protein is CASSLVVVERSSYEQYF. The CDR3 DNA sequence: TGCGCCAGCAGCTTGGTGGTGGTCGAAAGGAGCTCCTACGAGCAGTACTTC.

This clone occurred a few times. V and J are TRBV10-1 and TRBJ1-2, with D possibly being TRBD1 (5 bases). V was trimmed by 4 bases and J by 8 bases, leaving 8 bases between them. CDR3 size: 11 residues. Per germline, CDR1 WNHNN and CDR2 SYGVQD (reference sequence). Here the CDR3 reads CASSAGRGYTF. The CDR3 DNA reads as TGCGCCAGCAGTGCAGGGAGGGGCTACACCTTC.

V usage is TRBV6-1 and J usage is TRBJ1-3; D call uncertain. Germline loops: CDR1 MNHNS, CDR2 SASEGT. V dropped 3 bases and J dropped 3 bases, with 15 bases sitting between them. The CDR3 length is 16 residues. The chain's CDR3 is CASSEPGTVHGNTIYF. CDR3 DNA sequence: TGTGCCAGCAGTGAGCCCGGAACGGTGCATGGAAACACCATATATTTT.

In nucleotides, the CDR3 is TGTGCCAGCAGTTCCCAAGACAGTTTGAACACTGAAGCTTTCTTT. It encodes CASSSQDSLNTEAFF. The chain joins TRBV28 to TRBJ1-1; D possibly corresponds to TRBD1 (5 bases). V lost 4 bases, J lost 0 bases, and 12 bases lay in between. The CDR3 has 15 residues. The V gene's germline CDR1 is MDHEN and CDR2 SYDVKM.

The gene calls are TRBV14 and TRBJ2-7; TRBD2 is a possible D gene (5 bases). The germline V gene encodes CDR1 SGHDN and CDR2 FVKESK. The CDR3 runs to 17 residues. V lost 0 bases, J lost 7 bases, and 22 bases lay in between. The CDR3 nucleotides read TGTGCCAGCAGCCAAGATCATAGGCGGGTGCAGCGGCGGGAGCAGTACTTC. Its protein is CASSQDHRRVQRREQYF. Variable domain in full (rest from reference TRBV14 and TRBJ2-7): EAGVTQFPSHSVIEKGQTVTLRCDPISGHDNLYWYRRVMGKEIKFLLHFVKESKQDESGMPNNRFLAERTGGTYSTLKVQPAELEDSGVYFCASSQDHRRVQRREQYFGPGTRLTVT.

The rearrangement uses TRBV11-1 and TRBJ2-7, with no clear D. Germline-derived CDR1 and CDR2 are SGHAT and FQDESV (reference sequence). V shed 3 bases and J shed 1 base, with 4 bases lying between them. The CDR3 totals 12 residues. CDR3 DNA sequence: TGTGCCAGCAGCTTCCGGTCCTACGAGCAGTACTTC. Translating it yields CASSFRSYEQYF.

This clone occurred once. The chain employs TRBV9 and TRBJ2-1; D ambiguous. V lost 0 bases and J 8 bases, leaving 9 bases between the germline ends. This CDR3 region has 13 residues. Germline V gives CDR1 SGDLS, CDR2 YYNGEE. The CDR3 reads CASSVEVPDEQFF. In nucleotides, the CDR3 is TGTGCCAGCAGCGTAGAAGTACCTGATGAGCAGTTCTTC. Filled out from reference TRBV9 and TRBJ2-1, the complete variable domain reads DSGVTQTPKHLITATGQRVTLRCSPRSGDLSVYWYQQSLDQGLQFLIQYYNGEERAKGNILERFSAQQFPDLHSELNLSSLELGDSALYFCASSVEVPDEQFFGPGTRLTVL.

The J gene is TRBJ1-1, the V gene TRBV28, with D hard to call. Germline loops: CDR1 MDHEN, CDR2 SYDVKM. V was cut by 7 bases and J by 0 bases, with 15 bases left in between. The CDR3 sequence is 15 residues long. The CDR3 reads CASNISGRMNTEAFF. The CDR3 coding sequence is TGTGCCAGCAACATTTCCGGGAGGATGAACACTGAAGCTTTCTTT.

The gene calls are TRBV15 and TRBJ2-3, with TRBD1 matching over 9 bases. The CDR3 is 14 amino acids. Germline CDR1 is LNHNV and CDR2 is YYDKDF (reference sequence). Unmatched junction bases numbered 8, after V lost 9 bases and J lost 4 bases. CDR3 nucleotides: TGTGCCACTCGGAGGGGACAGGGTCCAGATACGCAGTATTTT. It encodes CATRRGQGPDTQYF. The whole variable domain, remainder taken from reference TRBV15 and TRBJ2-3, is DAMVIQNPRYQVTQFGKPVTLSCSQTLNHNVMYWYQQKSSQAPKLLFHYYDKDFNNEADTPDNFQSRRPNTSFCFLDIRSPGLGDTAMYLCATRRGQGPDTQYFGPGTRLTVL.